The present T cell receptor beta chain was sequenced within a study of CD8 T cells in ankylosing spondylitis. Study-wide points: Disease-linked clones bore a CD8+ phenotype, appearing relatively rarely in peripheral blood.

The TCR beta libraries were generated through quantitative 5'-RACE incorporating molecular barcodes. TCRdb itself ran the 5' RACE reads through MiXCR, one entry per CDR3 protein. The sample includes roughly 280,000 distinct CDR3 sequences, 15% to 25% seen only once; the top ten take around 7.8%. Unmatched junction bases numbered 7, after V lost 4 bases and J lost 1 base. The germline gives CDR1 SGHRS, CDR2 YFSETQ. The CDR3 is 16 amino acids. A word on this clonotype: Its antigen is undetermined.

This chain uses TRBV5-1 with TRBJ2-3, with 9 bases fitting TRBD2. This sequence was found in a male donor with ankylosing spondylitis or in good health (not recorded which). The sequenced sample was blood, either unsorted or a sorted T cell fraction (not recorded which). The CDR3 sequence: CASSLVTSGGTDTQYF. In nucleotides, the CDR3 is TGCGCCAGCAGCCTTGTGACTAGCGGCGGCACAGATACGCAGTATTTT. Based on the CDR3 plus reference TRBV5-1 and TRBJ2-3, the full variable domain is KAGVTQTPRYLIKTRGQQVTLSCSPISGHRSVSWYQQTPGQGLQFLFEYFSETQRNKGNFPGRFSGRQFSNSRSEMNVSTLELGDSALYLCASSLVTSGGTDTQYFGPGTRLTVL.